One and the same sample provided the 18 T cell receptor beta chains below, sequenced in a study of shared clonotypes between healthy human individuals. Sequencing was performed with immunoSEQ multiplex PCR; in TCRdb, only in-frame clones are kept and a portion is missing. The data show millions of clones, with more than 80% seen just once and under 0.45% held by the top ten. What was sequenced was naive CD4+ T cells from PBMCs. Subset denoted: CD45RA+ positively selected. The receptors come from a man aged 18-30 years in good health. Some clones in this sample may be carry-over from other donors' samples.

The V gene is TRBV6-1, the J gene TRBJ2-3; no firm D call. CDR3 length: 13 amino acids. The germline gives CDR1 MNHNS, CDR2 SASEGT. Trimming removed 7 bases from V and 0 bases from J, with 8 bases in between. CDR3 coding DNA: TGTGCCAGCACTGCGGCTAGCACAGATACGCAGTATTTT. This codes for CASTAASTDTQYF.

This clone has just one count. This rearrangement joins TRBV4-1 to TRBJ1-1; unclear D gene. Germline V lookup: CDR1 MGHRA, CDR2 YSYEKL. Trimming removed 2 bases from V and 7 bases from J, with 14 bases in between. This CDR3 has 14 amino acids. DNA for the CDR3: TGCGCCAGCAGCCAATTTCCTTTAGGGAATGAAGCTTTCTTT. Amino acid sequence: CASSQFPLGNEAFF.

This clone was recorded once. The J gene is TRBJ1-3, the V gene TRBV5-1; D possibly corresponds to TRBD1 (5 bases). CDR1 and CDR2 from the germline V gene are SGHRS and YFSETQ. Trimming left V 1 base short and J 2 bases short, with 10 bases between. CDR3 size: 15 residues. The CDR3 region is CASSLLPGTGNTIYF. The CDR3 coding sequence is TGCGCCAGCAGCTTGCTCCCAGGGACTGGAAACACCATATATTTT.

The CDR3 protein is CASSPPGVRRTRGFYEQYF. The CDR3 DNA reads TGTGCCAGCAGCCCCCCCGGGGTTCGGAGGACGCGGGGTTTCTACGAGCAGTACTTC. This chain links TRBV7-2 with TRBJ2-7; a possible D gene is TRBD2 (6 bases). CDR1 SGHTA and CDR2 FQGNSA come from the germline V gene. The CDR3 runs 19 residues. V was cut by 5 bases and J by 3 bases, with 29 bases left in between.

Regarding this clone: At the DNA level, this CDR3 is encoded by other sequences in the same sample as well. The genes are TRBV6-5 and TRBJ2-4; the D is unclear. Germline CDR1 is MNHEY and CDR2 is SVGAGI. V gave up 4 bases and J gave up 1 base, with 8 bases separating them. The CDR3 runs 14 residues. This chain's CDR3 is CASSSGRAKNIQYF. The CDR3 DNA follows: TGTGCCAGCAGTTCTGGACGGGCCAAAAACATTCAGTACTTC.

This chain links TRBV19 with TRBJ1-1, with D maybe TRBD1 (5 bases). Germline loops: CDR1 LNHDA, CDR2 SQIVND (reference sequence). The CDR3 consists of 14 residues. Deletions cut 4 bases from V and 5 bases from J, with 14 bases between. CDR3 protein: CASSTSQGRTEAFF. The CDR3 DNA reads TGTGCCAGTAGTACATCTCAGGGAAGAACTGAAGCTTTCTTT.

This chain joins TRBV4-2 and TRBJ2-3; 8 nucleotides align to TRBD2. V shed 4 bases, J shed 2 bases, and the junction held 2 bases outside the gene matches. The CDR3 has 14 amino acids. Germline-derived CDR1 and CDR2 are LGHNA and YNFKEQ. This CDR3 reads CASSPSGLTDTQYF. The CDR3 coding sequence is TGTGCCAGCAGCCCTAGCGGGCTCACAGATACGCAGTATTTT.

The rearrangement joins TRBV19 to TRBJ1-5; TRBD1 might be the D (5 bases). CDR1 and CDR2 (germline): LNHDA, SQIVND (reference sequence). V was shortened by 4 bases and J by 0 bases, with 7 bases between the two germline ends. This CDR3 has 14 residues. DNA for the CDR3: TGTGCCAGTAGTAGCGGGGCTAGCAATCAGCCCCAGCATTTT. This gives the protein CASSSGASNQPQHF.

Only one count was recorded for this clone. The gene calls are TRBV5-1 and TRBJ2-7, with 9 bases identical to TRBD2. Germline V gene data show CDR1 as SGHRS and CDR2 as YFSETQ. V shed 2 bases, J shed 0 bases, and the junction held 9 bases outside the gene matches. The CDR3 has 17 amino acids. CDR3 residues: CASSFTTLAGSSYEQYF. The CDR3 bases are TGCGCCAGCAGCTTCACAACCCTAGCGGGAAGCTCCTACGAGCAGTACTTC.

The chain links TRBV5-8 to TRBJ1-3; a weak D match, TRBD1 (5 bases). This CDR3 region has 16 residues. Germline V lookup: CDR1 SGHTS, CDR2 YDEGEE. Trimming shortened V by 0 bases and J by 7 bases, and 17 bases separated the two germline ends. CDR3 in amino acids: CASSLGSIGVTNTIYF. The CDR3 bases are TGTGCCAGCAGCTTGGGGTCCATAGGGGTCACGAACACCATATATTTT.

The chain joins TRBV6-5 to TRBJ1-2; D possibly corresponds to TRBD1 (6 bases). The germline CDR1 and CDR2 sequences are MNHEY and SVGAGI. CDR3 size: 16 residues. Trimming removed 0 bases at V and 8 bases at J, with 19 bases between. In DNA, the CDR3 is TGTGCCAGCAGTTACTCTGCTGACACAGGGTCGGGCGGCTACACCTTC. Its translation: CASSYSADTGSGGYTF.

This chain uses TRBV6-1 with TRBJ2-6; no reliable D call. This CDR3 comprises 16 residues. V was trimmed by 4 bases and J by 1 base, leaving 11 bases between them. From germline, CDR1 is MNHNS and CDR2 SASEGT. The CDR3 loop is CASSAKTSSGANVLTF. CDR3 sequence (DNA): TGTGCCAGCAGTGCGAAGACGAGTTCTGGGGCCAACGTCCTGACTTTC.

The rearrangement uses TRBV28 and TRBJ2-5, with unresolved D. This CDR3 is built from 12 residues. Germline CDR1 MDHEN, CDR2 SYDVKM. V was clipped by 4 bases and J by 7 bases, with 10 bases between them. CDR3 coding DNA: TGTGCCAGCAGTTCGGACCGCGTGACCCAGTACTTC. Translation gives CASSSDRVTQYF.

The chain is built from TRBV29-1 and TRBJ2-3; 12 nucleotides align to TRBD1. Germline CDR1 reads SQVTM; CDR2 reads ANQGSEA. The CDR3 runs 15 residues. Trimming removed 7 bases from V and 3 bases from J; junction bases left unmatched: 8. The CDR3, as DNA: TGCAGCGGGGCCCGGGACAGGGGGCTTACAGATACGCAGTATTTT. The encoded protein is CSGARDRGLTDTQYF.

The rearrangement links TRBV9 to TRBJ2-1; 10 bases are a match to TRBD2. Germline V lookup: CDR1 SGDLS, CDR2 YYNGEE. The CDR3 is 15 amino acids. V lost 0 bases and J lost 9; bases outside the gene matches: 6. CDR3 bases: TGTGCCAGCAGCGTAGGGTCTAGCGGGAGCACTGAGCAGTTCTTC. Amino acids: CASSVGSSGSTEQFF.

Concerning this clone: The sample has other DNA sequences that encode this CDR3 too. The gene calls are TRBV5-4 and TRBJ2-7; D unclear. Trimming pared 2 bases from V and 2 bases from J, leaving 8 bases between. The CDR3 has 13 amino acids. Germline CDR1 SGHNT, CDR2 YYREEE (reference sequence). As DNA, the CDR3 is TGTGCCAGCAGCTTACCTGGGACCTACGAGCAGTACTTC. As protein: CASSLPGTYEQYF.

This chain links TRBV9 with TRBJ2-3, with 10 bases fitting TRBD2. J gave up 0 bases and V 0 bases, and 10 bases lay outside the gene matches. CDR1 is SGDLS and CDR2 is YYNGEE in the germline V gene. The CDR3 loop spans 19 amino acids. CDR3 DNA: TGTGCCAGCAGCGTAGGGCTTAGGGGACTAGCGTCTAGCACAGATACGCAGTATTTT. Its translation: CASSVGLRGLASSTDTQYF. The variable domain in full, completed from reference TRBV9 and TRBJ2-3, reads DSGVTQTPKHLITATGQRVTLRCSPRSGDLSVYWYQQSLDQGLQFLIQYYNGEERAKGNILERFSAQQFPDLHSELNLSSLELGDSALYFCASSVGLRGLASSTDTQYFGPGTRLTVL.

Comment on this clone: The identical CDR3 is also encoded by other nucleotide sequences in the sample. V usage is TRBV28 and J usage is TRBJ1-3; D is undetermined. This CDR3 region has 12 residues. V was clipped by 2 bases and J by 4 bases, with 3 bases between them. Germline CDR1 MDHEN, CDR2 SYDVKM. CDR3 in amino acids: CASSLKGNTIYF. CDR3 coding DNA: TGTGCCAGCAGTTTAAAGGGAAACACCATATATTTT.